The rows below give T cell receptor beta chains drawn from one sample of a study of cytomegalovirus exposure and HLA in healthy donors. Repertoires were generated with immunoSEQ multiplex PCR, while TCRdb's copy carries only in-frame clones and drops some. The data contain fewer than 130,000 clones, about nine tenths of them seen just once; the ten biggest clones take up about 1.9%. The specimen sequenced was PBMCs. The receptors originated from a woman aged 18 to 35 in good health and CMV-seronegative. Both conserved end residues are part of each CDR3. D genes are given only for firm matches. Not all rows give a size; the values are once, few, many and, for expanded clones, a class.

v_call	clone_size	d_call	j_call	cdr3_nt	cdr3_aa
TRBV7-3	-	-	TRBJ1-1	TGTGCCAGCAGCCCCGGAACAGGGCCTGAGGCTTTCTTT	CASSPGTGPEAFF
TRBV27	-	TRBD1	TRBJ1-3	TGTGCCAGCAGTTTAACAGGGGCTGGAAACACCATATATTTT	CASSLTGAGNTIYF
TRBV29-1	-	-	TRBJ2-4	TGCAGCGTAGCCCTCCTAGCCAAAAACATTCAGTACTTC	CSVALLAKNIQYF
TRBV6-1	once	TRBD1	TRBJ2-3	TGTGCCAGCAGTGCCGGGACAGGGGGCGCAGATACGCAGTATTTT	CASSAGTGGADTQYF
TRBV11-2	-	-	TRBJ2-5	TGTGCCAGCAGCTTAGTCAGGGGCGGGCGTATGGAGACCCAGTACTTC	CASSLVRGGRMETQYF
TRBV18	-	-	TRBJ1-5	TGTGCCAGCTCACCCGACAGGAGAGATCAGCCCCAGCATTTT	CASSPDRRDQPQHF
TRBV7-2	-	TRBD2	TRBJ2-3	TGTGCCAGCAGCTTAGGAGCTAGCGGGGGGGGCGGCACAGATACGCAGTATTTT	CASSLGASGGGGTDTQYF
TRBV7-9	-	TRBD2	TRBJ2-7	TGTGCCAGCAGCTTAGCTGATAGTCCGGGACTACTTAGAAGCGAGCAGTACTTC	CASSLADSPGLLRSEQYF
TRBV2	-	TRBD1	TRBJ1-5	TGTGCCAGCAGTGACAGGGGGGTGAATCAGCCCCAGCATTTT	CASSDRGVNQPQHF
TRBV27	-	-	TRBJ2-2	TGTGCCAGCAGTTTGGGCGGGGCACTAGGTGCCGGGGAGCTGTTTTTT	CASSLGGALGAGELFF
TRBV6-4	medium-sized	TRBD1	TRBJ2-2	TGTGCCAGCAGTCCCGGGACAGGAGGCGGGGAGCTGTTTTTT	CASSPGTGGGELFF
TRBV7-2	-	TRBD1	TRBJ2-7	TGTGCCAGCGGACAGGGGTCCTACGAGCAGTACTTC	CASGQGSYEQYF
TRBV9	-	-	TRBJ2-3	TGTGCCAGCAGCCCCCGGACAGGCACAGATACGCAGTATTTT	CASSPRTGTDTQYF
TRBV6-4	-	TRBD2	TRBJ2-7	TGTGCCAGCAGTGCGGAAGCGGGAGTCTCCTACGAGCAGTACTTC	CASSAEAGVSYEQYF
TRBV29-1	once	TRBD1	TRBJ2-5	TGCAGCGCTGAAGGAACAGGGGGCGCAGAGACCCAGTACTTC	CSAEGTGGAETQYF
TRBV7-9	few	TRBD2	TRBJ2-7	TGTGCCAGCAGCCCCTATCGGGAGGGCCACGAGCAGTACTTC	CASSPYREGHEQYF
TRBV5-1	-	TRBD2	TRBJ2-1	TGCGCCAGCAGCGAGAGAGCGGGAGATGAGCAGTTCTTC	CASSERAGDEQFF
TRBV5-4	-	-	TRBJ1-4	TGTGCCAGCTTTTCTAAGGACAGTCCTAATGAAAAACTGTTTTTT	CASFSKDSPNEKLFF
TRBV5-1	-	TRBD2	TRBJ2-3	TGCGCCAGCAGCGTAACTAGCGGGGGGCCACAGGGTACGCAGTATTTT	CASSVTSGGPQGTQYF
TRBV5-1	-	TRBD2	TRBJ2-2	TGCGCCAGCAGCTTGGGCCGCGGGAGGAAGGTCGGCGCCGGGGAGCTGTTTTTT	CASSLGRGRKVGAGELFF
TRBV6-5	-	TRBD1	TRBJ1-2	TGTGCCAGCAGTTCCGGGACAGGGGGCGGGTATGGCTACACCTTC	CASSSGTGGGYGYTF
TRBV7-9	few	-	TRBJ1-1	TGTGCCAGCAGCTTGGGTGGACAGATGAACACTGAAGCTTTCTTT	CASSLGGQMNTEAFF
TRBV4-2	few	-	TRBJ2-6	TGTGCCAGCAGCCAAGATACCCCGGGTGGGGCCAACGTCCTGACTTTC	CASSQDTPGGANVLTF
TRBV7-6	-	-	TRBJ1-1	TGTGCCAGCAGCTGGACAGAGATGAACACTGAAGCTTTCTTT	CASSWTEMNTEAFF
TRBV5-5	-	-	TRBJ1-2	TGTGCCAGCAGGTTCCCCCTTGATCCTAGGAGGACCCGGCGGGCTGGCTACACCTTC	CASRFPLDPRRTRRAGYTF
TRBV18	-	TRBD1	TRBJ2-5	TGTGCCAGCTCACGGTTTGCGGGACAGGGGGAAGAGACCCAGTACTTC	CASSRFAGQGEETQYF
TRBV5-4	-	TRBD2	TRBJ2-7	TGTGCCAGCAGTTCGGGGGGAGGGGTCGAGCAGTACTTC	CASSSGGGVEQYF
TRBV4-2	-	TRBD1	TRBJ1-5	TGTGCCAGCAGCCAAGAAGCAGGGACAGGGGGCGGCGGTCAGCCCCAGCATTTT	CASSQEAGTGGGGQPQHF
TRBV19	once	TRBD1	TRBJ1-5	TGTGCCAGTAGTTTGACAGGGGATAGCAATCAGCCCCAGCATTTT	CASSLTGDSNQPQHF
TRBV5-4	-	TRBD1	TRBJ1-4	TGTGCCAGCAGCTCGGCCGGGACAGGGGACGAAAAACTGTTTTTT	CASSSAGTGDEKLFF
TRBV18	-	-	TRBJ2-7	TGTGCCAGCTCACCACCCGGACAGTACGAGCAGTACTTC	CASSPPGQYEQYF
TRBV30	once	-	TRBJ1-3	TGTGCCTTACGCGGGGGCCCTGGAAACACCATATATTTT	CALRGGPGNTIYF
TRBV6-1	-	-	TRBJ1-1	TGTGCCAGCACCGGGATGAACACTGAAGCTTTCTTT	CASTGMNTEAFF
TRBV9	-	-	TRBJ2-1	TGTGCCAGCAGCGCAGCCGGGATAGTGAGCTCCTACAATGAGCAGTTCTTC	CASSAAGIVSSYNEQFF
TRBV7-3	-	-	TRBJ2-2	TGTGCCAGCCTGGGCGACACCGGGGAGCTGTTTTTT	CASLGDTGELFF
TRBV5-1	-	TRBD1	TRBJ2-6	TGCGCCAGCACACCCGGGACAGGGGGCTCTGGGGCCAACGTCCTGACTTTC	CASTPGTGGSGANVLTF
TRBV27	once	TRBD2	TRBJ2-2	TGTGCCAGCAAGCTAGCGGGGGAAGACACCGGGGAGCTGTTTTTT	CASKLAGEDTGELFF
TRBV9	-	-	TRBJ1-2	TGTGCCAGCAGCGTAGGGGCGCTTGGTGGCTACACCTTC	CASSVGALGGYTF
TRBV5-1	-	TRBD2	TRBJ2-1	TGCGCCAGCAGCTTCCCCTTAGCGGGAGGGCCAGGGGAGCAGTTCTTC	CASSFPLAGGPGEQFF
TRBV30	-	-	TRBJ2-2	TGTGCCTGTACAGGGAGGGCCGGGGAGCTGTTTTTT	CACTGRAGELFF
TRBV11-2	-	-	TRBJ2-7	TGTGCCAGCAGCCCCCGGAATGCGGGAACCTACGAGCAGTACTTC	CASSPRNAGTYEQYF
TRBV7-3	-	-	TRBJ1-1	TGTGCCAGCAGCTTCGACAGTTCGGACACTGAAGCTTTCTTT	CASSFDSSDTEAFF
TRBV6-1	-	-	TRBJ2-3	TGTGCCAGCAGCGTCGGACAGTCTCCAGATACGCAGTATTTT	CASSVGQSPDTQYF
TRBV27	-	TRBD2	TRBJ2-5	TGTGCCAGCAGTCCGATAGCGGGGGGGCAGACCCAGTACTTC	CASSPIAGGQTQYF
TRBV5-4	-	TRBD2	TRBJ2-1	TGTGCCAGCAGCTTGGGTATAGCGGGGGGGGATAGTGAGCAGTTCTTC	CASSLGIAGGDSEQFF
TRBV5-4	-	-	TRBJ1-1	TGTGCCAGCAGCTTGGCCCCAAGCAATACTGAAGCTTTCTTT	CASSLAPSNTEAFF
TRBV6-6	-	TRBD1	TRBJ2-7	TGTGCCAGCAGCTCCGGGGACAGACTTACGGGACAGTACTTC	CASSSGDRLTGQYF
TRBV5-1	-	-	TRBJ2-5	TGCGCCAGCAGCCCACGACAGGTCCAAGAGACCCAGTACTTC	CASSPRQVQETQYF
TRBV19	-	TRBD1	TRBJ2-7	TGTGCCAGTAGTATGGGACAGGGAGACTACGAGCAGTACTTC	CASSMGQGDYEQYF
TRBV29-1	-	-	TRBJ1-3	TGCAGCGTTGTTAGGCGGATGGGACTCTCTGGAAACACCATATATTTT	CSVVRRMGLSGNTIYF
TRBV30	-	-	TRBJ2-1	TGTGCCTGGATTCGCGGGGCCCACCACAATGAGCAGTTCTTC	CAWIRGAHHNEQFF
TRBV19	-	-	TRBJ2-6	TGTGCCAGTAGTATGAGGCACTCTGGGGCCAACGTCCTGACTTTC	CASSMRHSGANVLTF
TRBV4-3	-	TRBD2	TRBJ2-5	TGCGCCAGCAGCCCCGGGAGGGTGGCGGGAGGGGTAGAGACCCAGTACTTC	CASSPGRVAGGVETQYF
TRBV11-3	-	TRBD1	TRBJ2-2	TGTGCCAGCAGTCGTTCAACAGGGGCCGGGGAGCTGTTTTTT	CASSRSTGAGELFF